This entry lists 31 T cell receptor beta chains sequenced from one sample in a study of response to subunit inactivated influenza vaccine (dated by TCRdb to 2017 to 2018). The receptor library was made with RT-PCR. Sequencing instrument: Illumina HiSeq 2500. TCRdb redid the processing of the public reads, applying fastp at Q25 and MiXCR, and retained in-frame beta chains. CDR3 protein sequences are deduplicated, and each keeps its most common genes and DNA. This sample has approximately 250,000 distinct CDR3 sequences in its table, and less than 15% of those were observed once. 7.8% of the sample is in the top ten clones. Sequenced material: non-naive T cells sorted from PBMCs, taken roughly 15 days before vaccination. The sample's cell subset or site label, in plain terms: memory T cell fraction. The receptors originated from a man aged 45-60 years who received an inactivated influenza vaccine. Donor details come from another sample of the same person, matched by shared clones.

CDR3: CASSPTGSREQYF. In DNA form, the CDR3 reads TGCGCCAGCAGCCCGACAGGGAGTAGGGAGCAGTACTTC. The chain couples TRBV5-1 to TRBJ2-7; 7 positions match TRBD1. V shed 4 bases and J 7 bases; nucleotides not matched to a gene: 8. Germline CDR1 and CDR2: SGHRS and YFSETQ. This CDR3 spans 13 amino acids.

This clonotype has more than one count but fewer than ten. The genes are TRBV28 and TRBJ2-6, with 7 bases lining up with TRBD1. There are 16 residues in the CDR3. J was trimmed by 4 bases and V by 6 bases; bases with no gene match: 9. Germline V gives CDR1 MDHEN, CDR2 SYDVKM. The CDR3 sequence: CASRGTVERGANVLTF. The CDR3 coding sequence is TGTGCCAGCAGGGGGACAGTCGAGAGGGGGGCCAACGTCCTGACTTTC.

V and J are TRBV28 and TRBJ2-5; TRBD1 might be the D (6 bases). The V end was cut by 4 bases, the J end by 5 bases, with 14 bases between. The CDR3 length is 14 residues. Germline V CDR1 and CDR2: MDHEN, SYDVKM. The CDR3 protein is CASSSQGIGETQYF. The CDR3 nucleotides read TGTGCCAGCAGTTCTCAGGGGATCGGGGAGACCCAGTACTTC.

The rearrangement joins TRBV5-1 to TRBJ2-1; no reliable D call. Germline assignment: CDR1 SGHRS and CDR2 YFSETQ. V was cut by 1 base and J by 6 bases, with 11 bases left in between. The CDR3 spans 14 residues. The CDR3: CASSLSGSVNEQFF. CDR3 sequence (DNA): TGCGCCAGCAGCTTGTCAGGTTCCGTCAATGAGCAGTTCTTC.

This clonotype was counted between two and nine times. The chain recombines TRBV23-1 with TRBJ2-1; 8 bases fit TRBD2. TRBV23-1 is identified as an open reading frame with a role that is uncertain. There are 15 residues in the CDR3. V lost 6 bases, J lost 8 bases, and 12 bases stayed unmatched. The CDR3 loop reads CASSPGGGGGYEQFF. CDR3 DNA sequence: TGCGCCAGCAGCCCCGGGGGGGGAGGAGGTTATGAGCAGTTCTTC.

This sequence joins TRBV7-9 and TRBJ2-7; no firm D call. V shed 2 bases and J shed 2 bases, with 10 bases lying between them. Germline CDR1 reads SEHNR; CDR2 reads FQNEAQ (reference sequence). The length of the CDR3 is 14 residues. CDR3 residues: CASSLNNPPYEQYF. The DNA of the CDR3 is TGTGCCAGCAGCTTAAACAACCCACCCTACGAGCAGTACTTC.

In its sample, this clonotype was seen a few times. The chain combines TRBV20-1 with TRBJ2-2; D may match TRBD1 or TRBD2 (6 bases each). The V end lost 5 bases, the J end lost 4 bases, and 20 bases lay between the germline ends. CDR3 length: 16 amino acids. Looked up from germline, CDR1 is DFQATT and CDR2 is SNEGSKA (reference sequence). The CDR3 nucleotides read TGCAGTGCTCGGCTTGGGGGGCGCATGGGCACCGGGGAGCTGTTTTTT. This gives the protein CSARLGGRMGTGELFF.

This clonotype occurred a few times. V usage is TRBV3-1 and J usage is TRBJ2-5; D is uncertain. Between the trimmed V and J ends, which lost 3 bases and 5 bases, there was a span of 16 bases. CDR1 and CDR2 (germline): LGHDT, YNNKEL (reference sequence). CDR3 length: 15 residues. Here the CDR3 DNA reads TGTGCCAGCAGCCAGACAAGGGTTACGAAGGAGACCCAGTACTTC. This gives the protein CASSQTRVTKETQYF.

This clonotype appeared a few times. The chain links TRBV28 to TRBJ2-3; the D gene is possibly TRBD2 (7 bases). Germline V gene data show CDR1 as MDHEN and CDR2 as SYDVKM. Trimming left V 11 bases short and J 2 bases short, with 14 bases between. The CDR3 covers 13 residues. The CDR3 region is CAGRGAHTDTQYF. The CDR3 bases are TGTGCCGGACGGGGGGCCCACACAGATACGCAGTATTTT.

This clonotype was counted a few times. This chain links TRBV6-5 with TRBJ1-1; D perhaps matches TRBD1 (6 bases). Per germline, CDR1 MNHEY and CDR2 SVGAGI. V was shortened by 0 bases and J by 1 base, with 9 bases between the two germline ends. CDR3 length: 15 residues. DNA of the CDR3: TGTGCCAGCAGTTACTCAATAGGGGGGAACACTGAAGCTTTCTTT. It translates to CASSYSIGGNTEAFF.

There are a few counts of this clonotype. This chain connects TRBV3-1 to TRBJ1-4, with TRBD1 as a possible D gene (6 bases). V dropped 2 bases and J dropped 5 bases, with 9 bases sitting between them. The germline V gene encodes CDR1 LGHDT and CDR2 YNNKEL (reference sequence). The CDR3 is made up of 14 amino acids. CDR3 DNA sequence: TGTGCCAGCAGCCAACGGACAGCAAATGAAAAACTGTTTTTT. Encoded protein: CASSQRTANEKLFF.

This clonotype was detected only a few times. The CDR3 DNA is TGCGCCAGCAGCTTCGACACAGATACGCAGTATTTT. It yields the protein CASSFDTDTQYF. The rearrangement joins TRBV5-1 to TRBJ2-3; D gene ambiguous. V lost 2 bases, J lost 2 bases, and 3 bases lay in between. Germline V gives CDR1 SGHRS, CDR2 YFSETQ. The CDR3 runs 12 residues.

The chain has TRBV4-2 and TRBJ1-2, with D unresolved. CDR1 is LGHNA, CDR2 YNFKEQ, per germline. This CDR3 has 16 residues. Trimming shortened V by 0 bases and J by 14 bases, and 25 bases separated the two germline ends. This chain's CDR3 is CASSQDRAAKWVEVTF. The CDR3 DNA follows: TGTGCCAGCAGCCAAGATCGGGCCGCCAAGTGGGTCGAGGTAACCTTC.

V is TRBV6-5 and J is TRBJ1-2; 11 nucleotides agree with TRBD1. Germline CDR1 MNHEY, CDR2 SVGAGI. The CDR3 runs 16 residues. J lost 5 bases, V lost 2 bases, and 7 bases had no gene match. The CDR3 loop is CASSYLSWDRGYGYTF. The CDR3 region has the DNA TGTGCCAGCAGTTACCTCTCCTGGGACAGGGGGTATGGCTACACCTTC.

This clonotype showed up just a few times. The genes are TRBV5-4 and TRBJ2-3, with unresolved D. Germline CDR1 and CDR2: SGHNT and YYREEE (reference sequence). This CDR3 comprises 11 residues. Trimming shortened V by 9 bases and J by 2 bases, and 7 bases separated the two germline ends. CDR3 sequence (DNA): TGTGCCACCGGACCCACAGATACGCAGTATTTT. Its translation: CATGPTDTQYF.

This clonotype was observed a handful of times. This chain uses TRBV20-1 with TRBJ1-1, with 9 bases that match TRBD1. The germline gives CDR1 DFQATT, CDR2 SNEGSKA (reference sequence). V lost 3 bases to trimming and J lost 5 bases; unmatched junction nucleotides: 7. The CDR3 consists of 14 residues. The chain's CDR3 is CSASPGTGRTEAFF. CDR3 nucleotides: TGCAGTGCTAGTCCTGGGACAGGGAGAACTGAAGCTTTCTTT.

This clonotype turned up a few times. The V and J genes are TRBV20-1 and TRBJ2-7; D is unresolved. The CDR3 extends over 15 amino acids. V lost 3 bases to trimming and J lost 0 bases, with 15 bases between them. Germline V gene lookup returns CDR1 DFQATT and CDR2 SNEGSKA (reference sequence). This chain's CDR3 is CSASSQSSISYEQYF. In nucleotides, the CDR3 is TGCAGTGCTAGCTCACAGTCATCGATCTCCTACGAGCAGTACTTC.

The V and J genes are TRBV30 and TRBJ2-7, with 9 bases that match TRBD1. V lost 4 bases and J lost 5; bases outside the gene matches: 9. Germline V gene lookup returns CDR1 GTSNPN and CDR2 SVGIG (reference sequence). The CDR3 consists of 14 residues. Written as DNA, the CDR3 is TGTGCCTGGAAGGGACAGGGTAGGGTCCACGAGCAGTACTTC. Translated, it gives CAWKGQGRVHEQYF.

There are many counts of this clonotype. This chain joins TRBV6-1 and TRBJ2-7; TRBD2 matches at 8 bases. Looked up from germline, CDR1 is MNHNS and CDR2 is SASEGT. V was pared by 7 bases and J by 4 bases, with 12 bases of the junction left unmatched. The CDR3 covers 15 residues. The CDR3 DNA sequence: TGTGCCAGCACTCAGAGCGGGGGTCGATTTTACGAGCAGTACTTC. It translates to CASTQSGGRFYEQYF.

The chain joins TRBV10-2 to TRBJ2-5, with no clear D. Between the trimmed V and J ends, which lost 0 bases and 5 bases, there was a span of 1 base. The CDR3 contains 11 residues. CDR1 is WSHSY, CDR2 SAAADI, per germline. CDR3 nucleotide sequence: TGCGCCAGCAGTGAGTCGGAGACCCAGTACTTC. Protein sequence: CASSESETQYF.

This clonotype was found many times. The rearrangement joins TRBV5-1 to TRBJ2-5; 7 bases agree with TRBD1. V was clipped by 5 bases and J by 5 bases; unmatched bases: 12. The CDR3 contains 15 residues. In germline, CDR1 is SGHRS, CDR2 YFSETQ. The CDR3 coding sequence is TGCGCCAGCAGTTGGGGAACAGGGGTTGAGGAGACCCAGTACTTC. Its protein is CASSWGTGVEETQYF. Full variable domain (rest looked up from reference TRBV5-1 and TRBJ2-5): KAGVTQTPRYLIKTRGQQVTLSCSPISGHRSVSWYQQTPGQGLQFLFEYFSETQRNKGNFPGRFSGRQFSNSRSEMNVSTLELGDSALYLCASSWGTGVEETQYFGPGTRLLVL.

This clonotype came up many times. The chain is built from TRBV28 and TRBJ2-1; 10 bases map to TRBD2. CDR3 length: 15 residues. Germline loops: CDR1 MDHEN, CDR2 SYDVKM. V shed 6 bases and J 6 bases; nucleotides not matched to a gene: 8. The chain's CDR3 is CASRPGIAGGNEQFF. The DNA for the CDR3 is TGTGCCAGCAGACCCGGAATAGCGGGAGGCAATGAGCAGTTCTTC.

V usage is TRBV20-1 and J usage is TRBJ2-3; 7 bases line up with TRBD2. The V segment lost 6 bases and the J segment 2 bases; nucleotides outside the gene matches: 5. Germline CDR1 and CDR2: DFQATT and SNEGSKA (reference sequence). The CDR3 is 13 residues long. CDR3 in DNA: TGCAGTGCAACGGGGGGTACCACAGATACGCAGTATTTT. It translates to CSATGGTTDTQYF.

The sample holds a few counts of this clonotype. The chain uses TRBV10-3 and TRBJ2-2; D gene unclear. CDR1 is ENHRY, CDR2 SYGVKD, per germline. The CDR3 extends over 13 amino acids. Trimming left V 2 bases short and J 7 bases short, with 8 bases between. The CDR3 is CAISEPTIGELFF. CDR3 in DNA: TGTGCCATCAGTGAGCCTACAATCGGGGAGCTGTTTTTT.

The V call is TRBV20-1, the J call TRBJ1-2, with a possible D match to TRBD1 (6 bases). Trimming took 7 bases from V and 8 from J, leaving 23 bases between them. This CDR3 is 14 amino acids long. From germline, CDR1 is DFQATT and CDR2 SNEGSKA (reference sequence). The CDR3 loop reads CSGPLEGVTHGYTF. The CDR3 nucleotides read TGCAGTGGCCCGTTGGAGGGGGTAACGCACGGCTACACCTTC.

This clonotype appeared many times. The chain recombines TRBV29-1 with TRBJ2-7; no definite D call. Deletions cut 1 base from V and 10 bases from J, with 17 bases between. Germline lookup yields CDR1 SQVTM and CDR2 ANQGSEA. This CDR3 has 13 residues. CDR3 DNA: TGCAGCGTTGAAGCATCGAGTAAAAGGCAACAGTACTTC. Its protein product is CSVEASSKRQQYF.

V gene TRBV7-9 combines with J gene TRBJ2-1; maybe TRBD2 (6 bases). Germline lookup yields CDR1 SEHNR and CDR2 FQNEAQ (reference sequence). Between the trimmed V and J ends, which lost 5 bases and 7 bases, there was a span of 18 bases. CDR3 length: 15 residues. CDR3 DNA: TGTGCCAGCAGCCGCCTAGCAGGCCGGGAGAATGAGCAGTTCTTC. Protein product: CASSRLAGRENEQFF.

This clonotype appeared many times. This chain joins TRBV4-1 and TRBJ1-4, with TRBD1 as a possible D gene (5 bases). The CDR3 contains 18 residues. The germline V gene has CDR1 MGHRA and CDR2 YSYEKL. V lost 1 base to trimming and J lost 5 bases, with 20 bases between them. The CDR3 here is CASSQVGFRGRQNEKLFF. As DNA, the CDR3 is TGCGCCAGCAGCCAAGTTGGCTTCCGGGGACGGCAGAATGAAAAACTGTTTTTT.

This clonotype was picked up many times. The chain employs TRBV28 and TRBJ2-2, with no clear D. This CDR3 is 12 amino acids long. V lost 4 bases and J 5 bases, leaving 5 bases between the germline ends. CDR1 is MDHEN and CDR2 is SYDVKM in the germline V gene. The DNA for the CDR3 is TGTGCCAGCAGTTCAGTTACCGGGGAGCTGTTTTTT. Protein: CASSSVTGELFF. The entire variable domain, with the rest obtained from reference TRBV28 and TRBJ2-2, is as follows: DVKVTQSSRYLVKRTGEKVFLECVQDMDHENMFWYRQDPGLGLRLIYFSYDVKMKEKGDIPEGYSVSREKKERFSLILESASTNQTSMYLCASSSVTGELFFGEGSRLTVL.

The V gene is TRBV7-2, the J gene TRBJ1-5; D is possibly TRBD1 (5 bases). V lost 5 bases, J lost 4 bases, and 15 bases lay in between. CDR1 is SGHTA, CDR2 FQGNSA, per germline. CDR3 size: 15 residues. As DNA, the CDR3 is TGTGCCAGCAGCCCACGGGACGGGGGGAATCAGCCCCAGCATTTT. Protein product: CASSPRDGGNQPQHF.

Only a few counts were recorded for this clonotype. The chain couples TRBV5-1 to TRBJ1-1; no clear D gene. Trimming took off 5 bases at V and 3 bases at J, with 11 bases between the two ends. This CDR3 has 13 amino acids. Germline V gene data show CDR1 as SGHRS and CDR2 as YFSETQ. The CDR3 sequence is CASSMGLDTEAFF. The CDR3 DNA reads TGCGCCAGCAGTATGGGATTAGACACTGAAGCTTTCTTT.